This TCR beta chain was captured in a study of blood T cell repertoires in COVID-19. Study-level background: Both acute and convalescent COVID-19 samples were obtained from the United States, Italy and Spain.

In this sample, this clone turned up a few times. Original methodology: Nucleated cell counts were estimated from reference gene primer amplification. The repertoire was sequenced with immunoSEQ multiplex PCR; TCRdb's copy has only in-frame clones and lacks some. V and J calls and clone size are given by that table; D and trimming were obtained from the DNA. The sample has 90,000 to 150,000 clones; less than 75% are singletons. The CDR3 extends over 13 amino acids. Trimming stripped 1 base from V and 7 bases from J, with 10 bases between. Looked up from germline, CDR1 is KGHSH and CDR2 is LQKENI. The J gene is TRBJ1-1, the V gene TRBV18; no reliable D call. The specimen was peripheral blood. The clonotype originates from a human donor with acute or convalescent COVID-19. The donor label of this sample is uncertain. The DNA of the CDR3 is TGTGCCAGCTCACCACGAGGGCTGGGTGAAGCTTTCTTT. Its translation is CASSPRGLGEAFF.